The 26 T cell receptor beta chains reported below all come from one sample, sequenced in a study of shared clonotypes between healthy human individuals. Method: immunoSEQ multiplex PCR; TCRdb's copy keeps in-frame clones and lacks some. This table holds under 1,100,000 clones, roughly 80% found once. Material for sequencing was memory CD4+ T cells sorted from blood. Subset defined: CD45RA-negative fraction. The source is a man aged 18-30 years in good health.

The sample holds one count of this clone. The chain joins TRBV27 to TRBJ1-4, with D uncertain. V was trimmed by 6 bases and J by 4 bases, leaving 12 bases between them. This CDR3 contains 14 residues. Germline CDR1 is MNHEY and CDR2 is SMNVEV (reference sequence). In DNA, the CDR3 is TGTGCCAGCAGCCCCTGGGGTGGTAATGAAAAACTGTTTTTT. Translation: CASSPWGGNEKLFF.

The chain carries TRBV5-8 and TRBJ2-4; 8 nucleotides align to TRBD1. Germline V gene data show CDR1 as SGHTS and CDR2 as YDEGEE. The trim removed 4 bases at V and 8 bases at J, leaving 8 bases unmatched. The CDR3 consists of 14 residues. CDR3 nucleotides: TGTGCCAGCAGCCTCGGTGACAGGGGACACATTCAGTACTTC. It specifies CASSLGDRGHIQYF.

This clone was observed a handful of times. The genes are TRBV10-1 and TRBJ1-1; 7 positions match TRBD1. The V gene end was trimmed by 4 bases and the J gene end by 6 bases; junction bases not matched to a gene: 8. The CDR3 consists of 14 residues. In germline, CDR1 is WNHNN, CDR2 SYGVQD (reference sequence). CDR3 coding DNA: TGCGCCAGCAGTGCCGGGACAGTGAGCGCTGAAGCTTTCTTT. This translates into CASSAGTVSAEAFF.

In DNA, the CDR3 is TGTGCCAGCAGCTTTTGGCGGGGAAGCTCCTACGAGCAGTACTTC. It is translated as CASSFWRGSSYEQYF. The chain joins TRBV7-9 to TRBJ2-7; tentative D call: TRBD2 (6 bases). CDR1 and CDR2 (germline): SEHNR, FQNEAQ (reference sequence). V was pared by 3 bases and J by 0 bases, with 12 bases between. The CDR3 length is 15 residues.

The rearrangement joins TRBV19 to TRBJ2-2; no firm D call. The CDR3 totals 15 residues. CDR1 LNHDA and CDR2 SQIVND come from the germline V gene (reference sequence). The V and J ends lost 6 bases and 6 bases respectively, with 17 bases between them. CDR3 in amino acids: CASRNYGEKAGELFF. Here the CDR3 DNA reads TGTGCCAGTAGGAACTATGGAGAGAAGGCCGGGGAGCTGTTTTTT. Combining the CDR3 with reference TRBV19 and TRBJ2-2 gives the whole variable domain DGGITQSPKYLFRKEGQNVTLSCEQNLNHDAMYWYRQDPGQGLRLIYYSQIVNDFQKGDIAEGYSVSREKKESFPLTVTSAQKNPTAFYLCASRNYGEKAGELFFGEGSRLTVL.

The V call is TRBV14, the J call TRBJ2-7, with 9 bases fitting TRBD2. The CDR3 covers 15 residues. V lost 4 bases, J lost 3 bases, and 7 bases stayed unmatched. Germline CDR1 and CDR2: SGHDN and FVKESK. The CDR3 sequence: CASSPQLTSGYEQYF. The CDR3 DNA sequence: TGTGCCAGCAGCCCGCAATTGACTAGCGGCTACGAGCAGTACTTC.

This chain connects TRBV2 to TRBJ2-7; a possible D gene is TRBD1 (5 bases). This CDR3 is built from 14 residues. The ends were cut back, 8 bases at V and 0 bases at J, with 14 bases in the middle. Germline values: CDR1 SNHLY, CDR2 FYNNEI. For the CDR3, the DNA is TGTGCCAGCGGTCCCCCGACAGCCTCCTACGAGCAGTACTTC. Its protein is CASGPPTASYEQYF. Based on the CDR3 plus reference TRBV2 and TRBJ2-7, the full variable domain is EPEVTQTPSHQVTQMGQEVILRCVPISNHLYFYWYRQILGQKVEFLVSFYNNEISEKSEIFDDQFSVERPDGSNFTLKIRSTKLEDSAMYFCASGPPTASYEQYFGPGTRLTVT.

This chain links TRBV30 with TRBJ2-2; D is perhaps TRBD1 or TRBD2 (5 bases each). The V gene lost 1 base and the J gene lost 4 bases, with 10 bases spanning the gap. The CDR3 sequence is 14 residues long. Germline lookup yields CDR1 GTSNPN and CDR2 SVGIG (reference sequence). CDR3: CAWSGIGTTGELFF. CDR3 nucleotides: TGTGCCTGGAGTGGTATAGGGACCACCGGGGAGCTGTTTTTT.

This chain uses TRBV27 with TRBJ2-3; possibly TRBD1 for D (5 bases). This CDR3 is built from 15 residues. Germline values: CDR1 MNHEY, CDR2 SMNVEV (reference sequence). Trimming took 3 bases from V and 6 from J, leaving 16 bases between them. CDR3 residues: CASSLEGARSDTQYF. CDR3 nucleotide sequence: TGTGCCAGCAGTTTGGAAGGGGCCAGGTCGGATACGCAGTATTTT.

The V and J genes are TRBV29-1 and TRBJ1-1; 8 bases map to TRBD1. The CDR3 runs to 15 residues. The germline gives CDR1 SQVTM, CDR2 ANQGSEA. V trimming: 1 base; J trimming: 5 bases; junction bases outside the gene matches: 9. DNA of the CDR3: TGCAGCGTTGAAGGAAGGACAGGGAGAGGTACTGAAGCTTTCTTT. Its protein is CSVEGRTGRGTEAFF.

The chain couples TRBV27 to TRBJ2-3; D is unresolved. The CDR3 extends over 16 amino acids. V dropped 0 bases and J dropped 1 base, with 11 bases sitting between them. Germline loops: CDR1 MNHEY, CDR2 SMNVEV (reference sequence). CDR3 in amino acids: CASSLSVRSRTDTQYF. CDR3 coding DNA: TGTGCCAGCAGTTTATCAGTCCGGAGTCGCACAGATACGCAGTATTTT.

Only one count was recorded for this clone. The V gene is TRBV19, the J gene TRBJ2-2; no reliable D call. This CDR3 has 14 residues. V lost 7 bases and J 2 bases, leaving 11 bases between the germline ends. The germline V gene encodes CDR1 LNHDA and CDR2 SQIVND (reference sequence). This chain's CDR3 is CASKADLNTGELFF. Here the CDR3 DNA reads TGTGCCAGTAAAGCTGACCTAAACACCGGGGAGCTGTTTTTT.

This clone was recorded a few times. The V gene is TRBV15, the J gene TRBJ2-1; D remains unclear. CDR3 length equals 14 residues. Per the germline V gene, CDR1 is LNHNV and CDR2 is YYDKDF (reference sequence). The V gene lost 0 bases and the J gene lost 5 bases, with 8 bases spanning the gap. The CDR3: CATSRDPANNEQFF. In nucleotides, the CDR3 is TGTGCCACCAGCAGAGATCCGGCCAACAATGAGCAGTTCTTC.

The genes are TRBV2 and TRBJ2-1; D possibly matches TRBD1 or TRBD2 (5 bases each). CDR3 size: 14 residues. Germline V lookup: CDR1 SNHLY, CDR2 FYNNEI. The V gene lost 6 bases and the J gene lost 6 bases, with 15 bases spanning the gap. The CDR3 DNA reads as TGTGCCAGCAGGGGGCCCGTCGAGGGCAATGAGCAGTTCTTC. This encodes CASRGPVEGNEQFF.

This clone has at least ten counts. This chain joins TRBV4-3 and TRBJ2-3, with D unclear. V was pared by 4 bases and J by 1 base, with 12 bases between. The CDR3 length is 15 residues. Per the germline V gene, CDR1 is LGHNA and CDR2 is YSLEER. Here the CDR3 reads CASSPGTYRTDTQYF. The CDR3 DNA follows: TGCGCCAGCAGCCCTGGTACTTACCGCACAGATACGCAGTATTTT.

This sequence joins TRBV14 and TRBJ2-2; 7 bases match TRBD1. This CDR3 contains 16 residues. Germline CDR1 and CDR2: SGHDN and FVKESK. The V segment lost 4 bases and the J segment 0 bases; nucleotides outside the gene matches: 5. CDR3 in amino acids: CASSPRTGSNTGELFF. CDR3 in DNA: TGTGCCAGCAGCCCCCGGACAGGATCGAACACCGGGGAGCTGTTTTTT.

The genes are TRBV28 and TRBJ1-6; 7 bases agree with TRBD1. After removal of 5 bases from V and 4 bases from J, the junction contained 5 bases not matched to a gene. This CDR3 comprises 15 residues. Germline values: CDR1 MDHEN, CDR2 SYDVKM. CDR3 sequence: CASSTGTEYNSPLHF. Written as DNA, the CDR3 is TGTGCCAGCAGTACCGGGACAGAATATAATTCACCCCTCCACTTT.

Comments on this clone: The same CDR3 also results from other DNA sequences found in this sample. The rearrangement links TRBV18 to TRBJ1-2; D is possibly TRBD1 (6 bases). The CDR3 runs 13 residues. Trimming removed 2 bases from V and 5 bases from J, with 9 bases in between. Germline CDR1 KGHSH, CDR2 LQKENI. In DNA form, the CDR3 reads TGTGCCAGCTCACCAGGACAGACTTATGGCTACACCTTC. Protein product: CASSPGQTYGYTF.

This CDR3 is CSVGQGLSYEQYF. DNA for the CDR3: TGCAGCGTTGGACAGGGCCTCTCCTACGAGCAGTACTTC. The chain recombines TRBV29-1 with TRBJ2-7; 7 positions agree with TRBD1. V was pared by 4 bases and J by 0 bases, with 3 bases of the junction left unmatched. In germline, CDR1 is SQVTM, CDR2 ANQGSEA. CDR3 length: 13 residues.

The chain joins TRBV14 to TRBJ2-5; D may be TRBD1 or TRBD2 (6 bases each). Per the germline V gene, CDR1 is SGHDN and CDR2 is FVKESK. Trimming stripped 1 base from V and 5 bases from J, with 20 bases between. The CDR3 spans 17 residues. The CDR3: CASSQGLLWGAGETQYF. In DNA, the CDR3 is TGTGCCAGCAGCCAAGGGCTCCTTTGGGGGGCAGGTGAGACCCAGTACTTC.

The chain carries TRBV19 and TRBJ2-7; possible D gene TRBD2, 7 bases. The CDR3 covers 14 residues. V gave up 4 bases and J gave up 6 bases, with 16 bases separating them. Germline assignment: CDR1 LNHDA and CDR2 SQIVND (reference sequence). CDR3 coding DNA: TGTGCCAGTAGTACCCCTGGCGGGGGCTCCGAGCAGTACTTC. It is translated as CASSTPGGGSEQYF.

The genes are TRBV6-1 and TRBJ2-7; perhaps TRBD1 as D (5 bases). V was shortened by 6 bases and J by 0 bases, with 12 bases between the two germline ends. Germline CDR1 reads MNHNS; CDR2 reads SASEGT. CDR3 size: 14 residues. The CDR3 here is CASSGHRVSYEQYF. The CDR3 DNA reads TGTGCCAGCAGCGGACACCGAGTCTCCTACGAGCAGTACTTC.

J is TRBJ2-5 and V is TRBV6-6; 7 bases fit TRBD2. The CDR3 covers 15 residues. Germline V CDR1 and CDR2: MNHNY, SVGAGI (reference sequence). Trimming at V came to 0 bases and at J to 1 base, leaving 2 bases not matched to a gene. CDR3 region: CASSYSSGAQETQYF. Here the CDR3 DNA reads TGTGCCAGCAGTTACTCAAGCGGGGCCCAAGAGACCCAGTACTTC.

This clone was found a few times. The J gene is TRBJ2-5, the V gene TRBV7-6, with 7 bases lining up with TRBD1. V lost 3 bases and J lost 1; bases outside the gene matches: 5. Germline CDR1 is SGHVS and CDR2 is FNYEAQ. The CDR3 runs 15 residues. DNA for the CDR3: TGTGCCAGCAGCTTGCAGGGGGTCTTCCAAGAGACCCAGTACTTC. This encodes CASSLQGVFQETQYF.

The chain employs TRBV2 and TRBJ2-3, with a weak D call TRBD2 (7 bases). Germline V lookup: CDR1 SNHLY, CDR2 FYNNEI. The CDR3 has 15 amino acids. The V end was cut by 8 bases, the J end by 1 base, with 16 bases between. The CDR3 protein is CASLRGGAGTDTQYF. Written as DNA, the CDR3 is TGTGCCAGCCTGAGAGGGGGGGCCGGCACAGATACGCAGTATTTT.

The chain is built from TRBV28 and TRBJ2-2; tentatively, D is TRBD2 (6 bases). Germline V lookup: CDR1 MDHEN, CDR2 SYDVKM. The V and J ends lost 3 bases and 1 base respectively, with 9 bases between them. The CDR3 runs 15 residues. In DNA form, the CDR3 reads TGTGCCAGCAGTTTGGGGGGTCAGAACACCGGGGAGCTGTTTTTT. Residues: CASSLGGQNTGELFF.